The clone carrying this TCR beta chain was counted many times. The sample belongs to a study of T-cell memory formation after mild COVID-19. On the study more broadly: Largely, the TCR clusters proved donor specific.

V lost 2 bases and J 9 bases, leaving 14 bases between the germline ends. The CDR3 has 14 residues. Germline V gene sequence: CDR1 KGHSH, CDR2 LQKENI. Constant-segment-primed 5'RACE gave TCR alpha and TCR beta cDNA libraries with sample barcodes and UMIs. TCRdb ran MiXCR on the 5' RACE reads and lists one entry per CDR3 protein. The sample records around 60,000 distinct CDR3 sequences, 8% to 9.5% being singletons. This sequence joins TRBV18 and TRBJ2-4, with D unclear. The sample taken for sequencing was PBMCs or a T cell subset sorted from them (not recorded which). This clonotype was sampled from a man aged 18 to 30 who had mild COVID-19 (a few samples of this study predate the infection). Cell type and time point are not known. CDR3 DNA: TGTGCCAGCTCACCAAGGGAAGGGTCGGGCATTCAGTACTTC. Translating it yields CASSPREGSGIQYF.